The next 32 T cell receptor beta chains were all read from a single sample in a study of T cell responses to AZD1222 COVID-19 vaccine. Sequencing was performed with immunoSEQ multiplex PCR; in TCRdb, only in-frame clones are kept and a portion is missing. There are over 130,000 clones in the sample; about 86% occur only once, and approximately 3.4% lies in the top ten. The material sequenced was peripheral blood, taken on day 0 of AZD1222 vaccination. These receptors were obtained from an adult in good health.

The chain links TRBV7-8 to TRBJ2-5; D not certain. The CDR3 loop spans 12 amino acids. The germline CDR1 and CDR2 sequences are SGHVS and FQNEAQ. Trimming pared 7 bases from V and 0 bases from J, leaving 6 bases between. CDR3 bases: TGTGCCAGCAACGACTACCAAGAGACCCAGTACTTC. This translates into CASNDYQETQYF.

V is TRBV18 and J is TRBJ1-6, with D perhaps TRBD1 (6 bases). CDR1 and CDR2 from the germline V gene are KGHSH and LQKENI. V lost 8 bases and J 2 bases, leaving 10 bases between the germline ends. The CDR3 is made up of 14 amino acids. CDR3 protein: CASRGSAYNSPLHF. CDR3 bases: TGTGCCAGCAGGGGGAGCGCCTATAATTCACCCCTCCACTTT.

The chain combines TRBV12-3 or TRBV12-4 with TRBJ2-5; D uncertain. The V end was cut by 6 bases, the J end by 7 bases, with 15 bases between. The CDR3 has 13 residues. The CDR3 reads CASRQASAWTQYF. CDR3 bases: TGTGCCAGCAGGCAGGCGAGCGCATGGACCCAGTACTTC.

The rearrangement joins TRBV18 to TRBJ1-2, with a tentative D call TRBD1 (6 bases). CDR3 size: 15 residues. Between the trimmed V and J ends, which lost 2 bases and 7 bases, there was a span of 17 bases. In germline, CDR1 is KGHSH, CDR2 LQKENI. The CDR3 DNA reads as TGTGCCAGCTCACCAAGAAAACAGGGATCGAGTGGCTACACCTTC. Translation gives CASSPRKQGSSGYTF.

The chain carries TRBV7-9 and TRBJ1-1, with no clear D. The length of the CDR3 is 16 residues. Germline V gene lookup returns CDR1 SEHNR and CDR2 FQNEAQ (reference sequence). Trimming shortened V by 2 bases and J by 0 bases, and 13 bases separated the two germline ends. This CDR3 reads CASSLPTRAMNTEAFF. Written as DNA, the CDR3 is TGTGCCAGCAGCTTACCAACCCGGGCGATGAACACTGAAGCTTTCTTT.

This clone was seen a single time. V and J are TRBV7-2 and TRBJ2-2, with D unclear. Germline-derived CDR1 and CDR2 are SGHTA and FQGNSA. This CDR3 comprises 13 residues. V gave up 1 base and J gave up 6 bases, with 6 bases separating them. The CDR3 nucleotides read TGTGCCAGCAGCTTAGATACCGCCGGGGAGCTGTTTTTT. Its protein is CASSLDTAGELFF.

V is TRBV10-3 and J is TRBJ2-2; D not certain. Germline V gene sequence: CDR1 ENHRY, CDR2 SYGVKD. This CDR3 comprises 13 residues. With 6 bases removed from V and 4 bases from J, the gap between germline ends came to 9 bases. In DNA, the CDR3 is TGTGCCATCAGCCGGCTCATCACCGGGGAGCTGTTTTTT. Amino acids: CAISRLITGELFF.

Of note for this clone: The same CDR3 also results from other DNA sequences found in this sample. The chain carries TRBV20-1 and TRBJ2-7; D not certain. The CDR3 loop spans 10 amino acids. Germline values: CDR1 DFQATT, CDR2 SNEGSKA (reference sequence). Trimming removed 1 base from V and 3 bases from J, with 1 base in between. DNA for the CDR3: TGCAGTGCTAGAGGCTACGAGCAGTACTTC. Residues: CSARGYEQYF.

This clone was detected only once. This chain connects TRBV29-1 to TRBJ1-2; possible D gene TRBD1, 6 bases. CDR3 length equals 13 residues. The ends were cut back, 1 base at V and 5 bases at J, with 11 bases in the middle. Germline V lookup: CDR1 SQVTM, CDR2 ANQGSEA. As DNA, the CDR3 is TGCAGCGTTGAAGTGGACAGAATTTATGGCTACACCTTC. Its protein product is CSVEVDRIYGYTF.

The genes are TRBV30 and TRBJ2-7; D not certain. This CDR3 has 13 residues. Per germline, CDR1 GTSNPN and CDR2 SVGIG (reference sequence). The germline V and J ends were trimmed by 0 bases and 2 bases, with 8 bases remaining between them. As DNA, the CDR3 is TGTGCCTGGAGTGTAAACGGACCCTACGAGCAGTACTTC. Amino acids: CAWSVNGPYEQYF.

The chain uses TRBV27 and TRBJ2-7, with D unclear. In germline, CDR1 is MNHEY, CDR2 SMNVEV (reference sequence). This CDR3 spans 15 amino acids. V gave up 5 bases and J gave up 0 bases, with 14 bases separating them. In nucleotides, the CDR3 is TGTGCCAGCAGTCTGATTTTAAGCAGCTCCTACGAGCAGTACTTC. The encoded protein is CASSLILSSSYEQYF.

This chain uses TRBV28 with TRBJ2-6; D gene unclear. V was cut by 6 bases and J by 0 bases, with 15 bases left in between. Germline CDR1 and CDR2: MDHEN and SYDVKM. The CDR3 is 17 residues long. CDR3: CASSPLSSGSGANVLTF. DNA for the CDR3: TGTGCCAGCAGCCCGCTTAGTTCTGGCTCTGGGGCCAACGTCCTGACTTTC.

The rearrangement uses TRBV11-2 and TRBJ2-6; D gene uncertain. This CDR3 is built from 17 residues. The ends were cut back, 5 bases at V and 0 bases at J, with 14 bases in the middle. CDR1 is SGHAT, CDR2 FQNNGV, per germline. CDR3 DNA sequence: TGTGCCAGCAGCCGAAACCGGGCTAGCTCTGGGGCCAACGTCCTGACTTTC. This sequence encodes CASSRNRASSGANVLTF.

The chain uses TRBV28 and TRBJ2-7, with D unresolved. V lost 6 bases, J lost 2 bases, and 8 bases lay in between. CDR3 length: 12 amino acids. Germline-derived CDR1 and CDR2 are MDHEN and SYDVKM. The CDR3 nucleotides are TGTGCCAGCAGCCCCTCCACCTACGAGCAGTACTTC. This gives the protein CASSPSTYEQYF.

This sequence joins TRBV5-1 and TRBJ1-3; possibly TRBD1 for D (5 bases). CDR3 length: 15 amino acids. The germline V and J ends were trimmed by 1 base and 3 bases, with 11 bases remaining between them. The germline CDR1 and CDR2 sequences are SGHRS and YFSETQ. Here the CDR3 reads CASSLLAGSGNTIYF. CDR3 sequence (DNA): TGCGCCAGCAGCTTGCTTGCAGGGAGTGGAAACACCATATATTTT.

The chain joins TRBV5-6 to TRBJ2-3; no clear D gene. This CDR3 region has 15 residues. Germline V lookup: CDR1 SGHDT, CDR2 YYEEEE. V lost 1 base and J 1 base, leaving 10 bases between the germline ends. CDR3 in amino acids: CASSLFYPGTDTQYF. The CDR3 bases are TGTGCCAGCAGCTTGTTTTATCCGGGCACAGATACGCAGTATTTT.

The J gene is TRBJ1-4, the V gene TRBV6-6, with unresolved D. Trimming shortened V by 2 bases and J by 7 bases, and 11 bases separated the two germline ends. CDR3 length: 14 residues. Germline loops: CDR1 MNHNY, CDR2 SVGAGI (reference sequence). The CDR3 coding sequence is TGTGCCAGCAGTTACGAGTCAGAGGTTGAAAAACTGTTTTTT. Its translation is CASSYESEVEKLFF.

This chain connects TRBV6-6 to TRBJ1-5, with D tentatively TRBD1 (5 bases). Between the trimmed V and J ends, which lost 1 base and 4 bases, there was a span of 8 bases. The germline V gene has CDR1 MNHNY and CDR2 SVGAGI (reference sequence). The CDR3 consists of 14 residues. The CDR3 DNA follows: TGTGCCAGCAGTTACTTGCAGGGTAATCAGCCCCAGCATTTT. It specifies CASSYLQGNQPQHF.

The chain is built from TRBV25-1 and TRBJ1-1, with D uncertain. The ends were cut back, 3 bases at V and 4 bases at J, with 12 bases in the middle. This CDR3 comprises 14 residues. Germline CDR1 is MGHDK and CDR2 is SYGVNS. The CDR3 here is CASSEKLAGTEAFF. The CDR3, as DNA: TGTGCCAGCAGTGAGAAACTAGCGGGCACTGAAGCTTTCTTT.

The rearrangement links TRBV3-1 (or the pseudogene TRBV3-2) to TRBJ2-3; 9 bases agree with TRBD2. Germline CDR1 and CDR2: LGHDT and YNNKEL (reference sequence). The J segment lost 2 bases and the V segment lost 1 base, leaving 4 bases of the junction unmatched. The CDR3 extends over 16 amino acids. The CDR3 loop is CASSQGGGRATDTQYF. The DNA of the CDR3 is TGTGCCAGCAGCCAAGGCGGCGGGAGGGCCACAGATACGCAGTATTTT.

This clone appeared once. The DNA of the CDR3 is TGTGCCAGCACCAAACAGGGGGCGAGGAACTATGGCTACACCTTC. This encodes CASTKQGARNYGYTF. The genes are TRBV28 and TRBJ1-2; 9 nucleotides match TRBD1. The germline CDR1 and CDR2 sequences are MDHEN and SYDVKM. The CDR3 contains 15 residues. After removal of 7 bases from V and 2 bases from J, the junction contained 8 bases not matched to a gene.

This chain joins TRBV20-1 and TRBJ2-5; TRBD1 agrees at 7 bases. V shed 3 bases, J shed 12 bases, and the junction held 13 bases outside the gene matches. In germline, CDR1 is DFQATT, CDR2 SNEGSKA (reference sequence). This CDR3 is built from 13 residues. CDR3 sequence: CSASQGDGAGKYF. CDR3 DNA: TGCAGTGCTAGTCAGGGGGATGGGGCAGGGAAGTACTTC.

This clone was counted only a few times. This chain links TRBV7-2 with TRBJ2-1; TRBD2 agrees at 7 bases. CDR3 size: 16 residues. Germline CDR1 is SGHTA and CDR2 is FQGNSA. V gave up 1 base and J gave up 3 bases; unmatched junction bases: 6. This CDR3 is CASSLGGTNRYNEQFF. The CDR3 DNA follows: TGTGCCAGCAGCTTAGGGGGGACTAACCGCTACAATGAGCAGTTCTTC.

Notes on this clone: A read error may produce the germline difference seen at one junction end. This sequence joins TRBV28 and TRBJ1-5; D possibly corresponds to TRBD1 (5 bases). This CDR3 region has 18 residues. The germline gives CDR1 MDHEN, CDR2 SYDVKM. The DNA of the CDR3 is TGTGTCAGCAGTTTTGGTTCAGTTGGACACACGAGCAATCAGCCCCAGCATTTT. Residues: CVSSFGSVGHTSNQPQHF.

The chain carries TRBV21-1 and TRBJ2-7; TRBD2, the table's D call, lacks a check against the DNA. TRBV21-1 is a listed pseudogene. This CDR3 comprises 15 residues. CDR3 in amino acids: CASSKATSQPSEQYF. CDR3 DNA sequence: TGTGCCAGCAGCAAAGCGACTAGTCAGCCTAGCGAGCAGTACTTC.

V and J are TRBV5-8 and TRBJ2-7, with 8 bases lining up with TRBD1. V shed 3 bases, J shed 2 bases, and the junction held 4 bases outside the gene matches. The germline V gene encodes CDR1 SGHTS and CDR2 YDEGEE. This CDR3 has 14 amino acids. DNA for the CDR3: TGTGCCAGCAGCTCGCCGGGACAGGCCTACGAGCAGTACTTC. This sequence encodes CASSSPGQAYEQYF.

This sequence joins TRBV7-2 and TRBJ2-7; D remains ambiguous. Germline loops: CDR1 SGHTA, CDR2 FQGNSA. The CDR3 length is 13 residues. V was cut by 5 bases and J by 7 bases, with 15 bases left in between. The CDR3 loop is CASSQPRTWEQYF. In DNA, the CDR3 is TGTGCCAGCAGCCAACCCCGTACGTGGGAGCAGTACTTC.

This clone was counted only a few times. The gene calls are TRBV4-1 and TRBJ2-1; 9 bases match TRBD2. Germline CDR1 MGHRA, CDR2 YSYEKL. The trim removed 4 bases at V and 7 bases at J, leaving 14 bases unmatched. The CDR3 loop spans 17 amino acids. CDR3 nucleotide sequence: TGCGCCAGCAGCCGAGGAGGACTAGCGCTTCTAGGGAATGAGCAGTTCTTC. The encoded protein is CASSRGGLALLGNEQFF.

The chain couples TRBV30 to TRBJ1-1; weak D call: TRBD1 (5 bases). Trimming stripped 0 bases from V and 8 bases from J, with 13 bases between. CDR1 is GTSNPN and CDR2 is SVGIG in the germline V gene (reference sequence). The CDR3 has 13 residues. CDR3 region: CAWSVLRGTEAFF. The DNA of the CDR3 is TGTGCCTGGAGTGTACTTCGCGGGACCGAAGCTTTCTTT.

The V gene is TRBV28, the J gene TRBJ1-2; TRBD1 agrees at 7 bases. Germline CDR1 MDHEN, CDR2 SYDVKM. The CDR3 loop spans 15 amino acids. V gave up 0 bases and J gave up 5 bases; unmatched junction bases: 6. The CDR3 DNA sequence: TGTGCCAGCAGTTTATGGGACAGGACACCTTATGGCTACACCTTC. Encoded protein: CASSLWDRTPYGYTF.

The V gene is TRBV5-5, the J gene TRBJ1-5; 12 bases align to TRBD1. The CDR3 is 15 residues long. Germline V CDR1 and CDR2: SGHKS, YYEKEE (reference sequence). V lost 0 bases, J lost 7 bases, and 2 bases stayed unmatched. CDR3 in DNA: TGTGCCAGCAGCTTGGAAGGGACAGGGGGCCAGCCCCAGCATTTT. It encodes CASSLEGTGGQPQHF. Full variable domain (remainder filled in from reference TRBV5-5 and TRBJ1-5): DAGVTQSPTHLIKTRGQQVTLRCSPISGHKSVSWYQQVLGQGPQFIFQYYEKEERGRGNFPDRFSARQFPNYSSELNVNALLLGDSALYLCASSLEGTGGQPQHFGDGTRLSIL.

The chain recombines TRBV9 with TRBJ2-7; possible D gene TRBD2, 5 bases. Trimming shortened V by 0 bases and J by 3 bases, and 10 bases separated the two germline ends. The germline V gene encodes CDR1 SGDLS and CDR2 YYNGEE. This CDR3 has 14 residues. The CDR3 region has the DNA TGTGCCAGCAGCGTAGAGGACTCCAACTACGAGCAGTACTTC. It is translated as CASSVEDSNYEQYF.